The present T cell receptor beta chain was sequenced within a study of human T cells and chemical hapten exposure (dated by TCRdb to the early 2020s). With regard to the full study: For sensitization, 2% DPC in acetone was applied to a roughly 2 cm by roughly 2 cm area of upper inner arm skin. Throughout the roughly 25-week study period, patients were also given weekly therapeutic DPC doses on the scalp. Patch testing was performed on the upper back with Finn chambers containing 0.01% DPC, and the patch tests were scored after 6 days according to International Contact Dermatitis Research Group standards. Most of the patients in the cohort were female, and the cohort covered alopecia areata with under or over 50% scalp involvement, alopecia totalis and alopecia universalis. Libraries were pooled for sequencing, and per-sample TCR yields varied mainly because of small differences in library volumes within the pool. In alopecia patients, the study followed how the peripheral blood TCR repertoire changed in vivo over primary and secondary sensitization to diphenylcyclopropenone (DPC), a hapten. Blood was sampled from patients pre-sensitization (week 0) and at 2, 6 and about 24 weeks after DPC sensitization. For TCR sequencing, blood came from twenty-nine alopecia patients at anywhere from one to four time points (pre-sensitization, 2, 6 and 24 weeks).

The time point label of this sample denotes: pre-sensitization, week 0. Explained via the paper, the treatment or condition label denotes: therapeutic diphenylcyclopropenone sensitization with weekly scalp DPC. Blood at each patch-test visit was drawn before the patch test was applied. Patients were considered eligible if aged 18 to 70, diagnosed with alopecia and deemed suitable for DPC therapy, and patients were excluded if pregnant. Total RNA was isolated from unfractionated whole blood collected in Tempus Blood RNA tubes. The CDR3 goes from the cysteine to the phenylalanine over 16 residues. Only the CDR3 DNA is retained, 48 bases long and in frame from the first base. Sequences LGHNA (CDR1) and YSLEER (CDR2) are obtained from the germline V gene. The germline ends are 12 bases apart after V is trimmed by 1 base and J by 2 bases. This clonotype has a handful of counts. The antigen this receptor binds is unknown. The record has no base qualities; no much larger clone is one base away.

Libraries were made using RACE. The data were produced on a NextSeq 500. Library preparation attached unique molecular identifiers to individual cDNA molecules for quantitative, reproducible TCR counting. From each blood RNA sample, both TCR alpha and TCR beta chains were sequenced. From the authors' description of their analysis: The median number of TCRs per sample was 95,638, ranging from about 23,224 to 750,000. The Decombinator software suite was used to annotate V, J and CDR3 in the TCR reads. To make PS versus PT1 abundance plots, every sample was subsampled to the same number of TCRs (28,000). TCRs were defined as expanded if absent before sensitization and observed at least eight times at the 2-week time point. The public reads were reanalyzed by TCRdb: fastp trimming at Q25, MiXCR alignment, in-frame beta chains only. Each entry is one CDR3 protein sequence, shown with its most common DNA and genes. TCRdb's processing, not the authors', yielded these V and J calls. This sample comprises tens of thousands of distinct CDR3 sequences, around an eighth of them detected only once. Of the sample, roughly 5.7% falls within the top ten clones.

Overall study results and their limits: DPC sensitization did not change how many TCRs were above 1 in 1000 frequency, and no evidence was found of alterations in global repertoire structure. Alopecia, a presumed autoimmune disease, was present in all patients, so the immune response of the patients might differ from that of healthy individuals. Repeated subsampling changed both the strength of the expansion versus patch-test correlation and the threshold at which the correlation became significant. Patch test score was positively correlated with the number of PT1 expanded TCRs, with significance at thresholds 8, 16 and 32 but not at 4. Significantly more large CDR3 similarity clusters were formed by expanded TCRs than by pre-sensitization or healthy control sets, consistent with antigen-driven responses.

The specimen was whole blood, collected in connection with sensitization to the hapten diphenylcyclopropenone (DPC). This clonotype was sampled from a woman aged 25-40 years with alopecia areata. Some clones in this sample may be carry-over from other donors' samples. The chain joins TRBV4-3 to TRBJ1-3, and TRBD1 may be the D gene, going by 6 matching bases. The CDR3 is CASSQVVGTTGNTIYF. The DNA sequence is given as TGCGCCAGCAGCCAAGTAGTCGGGACAACTGGAAACACCATATATTTT.